A single sample is the source of the 13 T cell receptor beta chains below, sequenced in a study of CD4 T cells in relation to SARS-CoV-2 and coronaviruses. The unexposed donors gave CD4+ T cells in about 2010-2018, prior to COVID-19. Isolation of CD4+ T cells took place after about 10 days in culture. Antigen specificity for these receptors is unknown. The method was immunoSEQ multiplex PCR; TCRdb's version includes in-frame clones alone and lacks a portion of them. The sample carries over 15,000 clones, 82% recorded once. The sequencing sample was made of CD4+ T cells from PBMCs, cultured in vitro. All receptors come from a human donor in good health.

This sequence joins TRBV3-1 (or the pseudogene TRBV3-2) and TRBJ1-2; 8 nucleotides agree with TRBD1. Losses at the gene ends were 4 bases for V and 0 bases for J; bases not matched to a gene: 7. The CDR3 covers 16 residues. From germline, CDR1 is LGHDT and CDR2 YNNKEL (reference sequence). CDR3 nucleotides: TGTGCCAGCAGCCCAGAGGACAGGGAACCTAACTATGGCTACACCTTC. Translating it yields CASSPEDREPNYGYTF.

This clone was recorded once. The chain is built from TRBV28 and TRBJ1-2, with D maybe TRBD1 (5 bases). Trimming removed 5 bases at V and 1 base at J, with 14 bases between. The germline V gene has CDR1 MDHEN and CDR2 SYDVKM. The CDR3 length is 15 residues. The CDR3 sequence: CASSSPGPINYGYTF. The CDR3 DNA follows: TGTGCCAGCAGTAGTCCGGGACCGATTAACTATGGCTACACCTTC.

The rearrangement links TRBV3-1 (or the pseudogene TRBV3-2) to TRBJ1-2, with D uncertain. The V gene lost 0 bases and the J gene lost 2 bases, with 7 bases spanning the gap. Germline assignment: CDR1 LGHDT and CDR2 YNNKEL (reference sequence). The CDR3 covers 14 residues. CDR3 protein: CASSQDIANYGYTF. CDR3 DNA sequence: TGTGCCAGCAGCCAAGACATCGCGAACTATGGCTACACCTTC.

The rearrangement uses TRBV3-1 (or the pseudogene TRBV3-2) and TRBJ2-1; no reliable D call. CDR1 LGHDT and CDR2 YNNKEL come from the germline V gene (reference sequence). Trimming left V 4 bases short and J 6 bases short, with 13 bases between. This CDR3 region has 14 residues. The CDR3 protein is CASSRPHVSNEQFF. In nucleotides, the CDR3 is TGTGCCAGCAGCCGACCCCATGTCTCCAATGAGCAGTTCTTC.

The chain couples TRBV19 to TRBJ2-7, with TRBD1 identical over 9 bases. The CDR3 consists of 15 residues. V lost 4 bases, J lost 2 bases, and 6 bases stayed unmatched. In germline, CDR1 is LNHDA, CDR2 SQIVND (reference sequence). This CDR3 reads CASSTSGQGPYEQYF. DNA for the CDR3: TGTGCCAGTAGTACCTCGGGACAGGGTCCCTACGAGCAGTACTTC.

This clone was detected once. The V call is TRBV5-1, the J call TRBJ2-7; tentatively, D is TRBD1 (6 bases). Trimming removed 0 bases from V and 7 bases from J, with 11 bases in between. Germline lookup yields CDR1 SGHRS and CDR2 YFSETQ. The CDR3 has 13 amino acids. The CDR3, as DNA: TGCGCCAGCAGCTTGGGTGACAGGAGTGAGCAGTACTTC. Translating it yields CASSLGDRSEQYF.

The genes are TRBV18 and TRBJ1-4; possibly TRBD1 for D (5 bases). Germline CDR1 is KGHSH and CDR2 is LQKENI. This CDR3 spans 15 amino acids. Trimming shortened V by 2 bases and J by 7 bases, and 14 bases separated the two germline ends. The CDR3 DNA reads TGTGCCAGCTCACCATCTCGGCAGGGTTCTGAAAAACTGTTTTTT. This gives the protein CASSPSRQGSEKLFF.

J is TRBJ2-2 and V is TRBV29-1, with D hard to call. V was trimmed by 7 bases and J by 4 bases, leaving 7 bases between them. The V gene's germline CDR1 is SQVTM and CDR2 ANQGSEA. This CDR3 contains 11 residues. The CDR3 reads CSARSTGELFF. As DNA, the CDR3 is TGCAGCGCCCGAAGCACCGGGGAGCTGTTTTTT.

V usage is TRBV15 and J usage is TRBJ2-3; 11 bases match TRBD1. CDR3 size: 16 residues. CDR1 is LNHNV, CDR2 YYDKDF, per germline (reference sequence). V gave up 3 bases and J gave up 3 bases; unmatched junction bases: 5. Here the CDR3 DNA reads TGTGCCACCAGCAGGGCGGACAGGGGGCTTACAGATACGCAGTATTTT. It yields the protein CATSRADRGLTDTQYF.

The chain combines TRBV18 with TRBJ1-1, with D hard to call. Germline CDR1 reads KGHSH; CDR2 reads LQKENI. The CDR3 sequence is 13 residues long. The V end was cut by 3 bases, the J end by 1 base, with 6 bases between. The CDR3 sequence is CASSPTPNTEAFF. The CDR3, as DNA: TGTGCCAGCTCACCCACCCCGAACACTGAAGCTTTCTTT.

Note on this clone: This specimen includes other DNA sequences encoding the same CDR3. The V call is TRBV5-5, the J call TRBJ2-7, with D unresolved. V was clipped by 2 bases and J by 0 bases, with 9 bases between them. This CDR3 is built from 14 residues. Germline loops: CDR1 SGHKS, CDR2 YYEKEE (reference sequence). CDR3 region: CASSLVGNSYEQYF. CDR3 nucleotides: TGTGCCAGCAGCTTAGTGGGGAACTCCTACGAGCAGTACTTC.

The sample holds one count of this clone. The chain links TRBV11-3 to TRBJ2-1, with TRBD2 as a possible D gene (6 bases). Germline-derived CDR1 and CDR2 are SGHNT and YENEEA. The V and J ends lost 1 base and 5 bases respectively, with 9 bases between them. The CDR3 contains 14 residues. In nucleotides, the CDR3 is TGTGCCAGCAGCTTAGGCGGGAATGACAATGAGCAGTTCTTC. The encoded protein is CASSLGGNDNEQFF.

The table lists this clone with a count of one. The J gene is TRBJ2-1, the V gene TRBV10-3, with a possible D match to TRBD2 (6 bases). V was clipped by 4 bases and J by 9 bases, with 22 bases between them. The CDR3 extends over 16 amino acids. Germline V gene lookup returns CDR1 ENHRY and CDR2 SYGVKD. The CDR3 region is CAISVGQGLTAGEQFF. In DNA, the CDR3 is TGTGCCATCAGTGTGGGGCAGGGACTGACGGCCGGTGAGCAGTTCTTC.